The 23 T cell receptor beta chains below all came from one sample that was sequenced in a study of shared clonotypes between healthy human individuals. Profiling relied on immunoSEQ multiplex PCR, and the TCRdb table lists in-frame clones only, not all of them. This table holds roughly 1,500,000 clones, 98% found once. The sequencing sample was made of naive CD4+ T cells sorted from blood. The subset is: CD45RA+ positively selected. The receptors were sampled from a man aged 25 to 40 in good health.

Turning to this clone: This CDR3 is also generated by other DNA sequences in the sample. V is TRBV5-1 and J is TRBJ2-3; D call uncertain. Germline CDR1 is SGHRS and CDR2 is YFSETQ. There are 13 residues in the CDR3. V lost 4 bases to trimming and J lost 3 bases, with 9 bases between them. CDR3 loop: CASSATSTDTQYF. The CDR3 nucleotides read TGCGCCAGCAGCGCTACGTCAACAGATACGCAGTATTTT.

The V and J genes are TRBV14 and TRBJ2-5; D uncertain. V lost 0 bases, J lost 4 bases, and 18 bases lay in between. The V gene's germline CDR1 is SGHDN and CDR2 FVKESK. The CDR3 is 17 residues long. The CDR3 nucleotides read TGTGCCAGCAGCCAAGATCTGGGCAGATCGTGGTCAGAGACCCAGTACTTC. It is translated as CASSQDLGRSWSETQYF.

This chain uses TRBV29-1 with TRBJ2-3; 11 positions agree with TRBD2. There are 18 residues in the CDR3. J gave up 0 bases and V 6 bases, and 14 bases lay outside the gene matches. The germline V gene has CDR1 SQVTM and CDR2 ANQGSEA. CDR3 region: CSVRLAGPTTSSTDTQYF. Written as DNA, the CDR3 is TGCAGCGTCCGACTAGCGGGACCGACCACTTCTAGCACAGATACGCAGTATTTT.

V is TRBV14 and J is TRBJ1-4; TRBD1 is a possible D gene (6 bases). CDR3 length: 15 residues. Looked up from germline, CDR1 is SGHDN and CDR2 is FVKESK. Trimming shortened V by 3 bases and J by 7 bases, and 15 bases separated the two germline ends. CDR3: CASSHRGGGSEKLFF. CDR3 in DNA: TGTGCCAGCAGCCATCGAGGGGGAGGTAGTGAAAAACTGTTTTTT.

The chain is built from TRBV7-2 and TRBJ2-7, with 10 bases lining up with TRBD2. CDR1 SGHTA and CDR2 FQGNSA come from the germline V gene. J was trimmed by 0 bases and V by 5 bases; bases with no gene match: 7. The CDR3 runs 16 residues. The CDR3 DNA reads TGTGCCAGCAGCGCCAGACTAGCGGGCCGCTCCTACGAGCAGTACTTC. It yields the protein CASSARLAGRSYEQYF.

The rearrangement uses TRBV6-1 and TRBJ2-7, with 7 bases matching TRBD1. CDR1 is MNHNS and CDR2 is SASEGT in the germline V gene. The CDR3 has 14 residues. Trimming at V came to 10 bases and at J to 3 bases, leaving 12 bases not matched to a gene. This CDR3 is CATRGRGKIYEQYF. The CDR3 DNA reads TGTGCCACCCGGGGCAGGGGGAAAATCTACGAGCAGTACTTC.

The chain has TRBV7-9 and TRBJ2-7, with D perhaps TRBD2 (5 bases). V was shortened by 0 bases and J by 2 bases, with 14 bases between the two germline ends. CDR3 size: 16 residues. The germline V gene encodes CDR1 SEHNR and CDR2 FQNEAQ (reference sequence). This CDR3 reads CASSLAEAVRAYEQYF. Here the CDR3 DNA reads TGTGCCAGCAGCTTAGCCGAGGCGGTGCGGGCCTACGAGCAGTACTTC.

V gene TRBV10-3 combines with J gene TRBJ2-7; D assignment may be TRBD1 or TRBD2 (5 bases each). The CDR3 consists of 14 residues. Germline CDR1 reads ENHRY; CDR2 reads SYGVKD. Trimming pared 6 bases from V and 6 bases from J, leaving 18 bases between. This CDR3 reads CAIRDFSRGGEQYF. CDR3 DNA: TGTGCCATCAGGGATTTTTCCCGGGGCGGCGAGCAGTACTTC.

This chain joins TRBV5-6 and TRBJ1-5; D is perhaps TRBD1 (6 bases). Trimming took off 3 bases at V and 0 bases at J, with 19 bases between the two ends. This CDR3 has 18 residues. The germline V gene has CDR1 SGHDT and CDR2 YYEEEE. CDR3 bases: TGTGCCAGCAGCTCCTGGACCGGGACATTTTATAGCAATCAGCCCCAGCATTTT. It codes for CASSSWTGTFYSNQPQHF.

The chain couples TRBV29-1 to TRBJ1-1; 10 bases line up with TRBD1. The CDR3 covers 14 residues. Germline CDR1 reads SQVTM; CDR2 reads ANQGSEA. The J segment lost 7 bases and the V segment lost 3 bases, leaving 8 bases of the junction unmatched. Written as DNA, the CDR3 is TGCAGCGTTGAGGGACAGGGGTCGTTGAGTGAAGCTTTCTTT. It specifies CSVEGQGSLSEAFF. Full variable domain (rest looked up from reference TRBV29-1 and TRBJ1-1): SAVISQKPSRDICQRGTSLTIQCQVDSQVTMMFWYRQQPGQSLTLIATANQGSEATYESGFVIDKFPISRPNLTFSTLTVSNMSPEDSSIYLCSVEGQGSLSEAFFGQGTRLTVV.

V and J are TRBV19 and TRBJ2-5; TRBD2 agrees at 11 bases. V dropped 1 base and J dropped 0; count of bases not matched to a gene: 7. Germline V gene lookup returns CDR1 LNHDA and CDR2 SQIVND (reference sequence). The CDR3 extends over 18 amino acids. For the CDR3, the DNA is TGTGCCAGTAGTATAGGGACTAGCGGGCCCTGGTACCAAGAGACCCAGTACTTC. It codes for CASSIGTSGPWYQETQYF.

This chain joins TRBV18 and TRBJ2-7; TRBD1 might be the D (6 bases). V gave up 4 bases and J gave up 5 bases, with 12 bases separating them. CDR3 length: 13 amino acids. Germline CDR1 KGHSH, CDR2 LQKENI. CDR3 in amino acids: CASSLQGSDEQYF. The CDR3 DNA sequence: TGTGCCAGCTCACTACAGGGTTCCGACGAGCAGTACTTC.

In the case of this clone: Other DNA sequences in this sample translate to the same CDR3. The chain carries TRBV30 and TRBJ1-5; no clear D. This CDR3 spans 13 amino acids. The V end lost 0 bases, the J end lost 5 bases, and 8 bases lay between the germline ends. Germline-derived CDR1 and CDR2 are GTSNPN and SVGIG (reference sequence). CDR3 in DNA: TGTGCCTGGAGTGTATCCGGGGATCAGCCCCAGCATTTT. Its protein product is CAWSVSGDQPQHF.

This clone was counted a single time. The V call is TRBV9, the J call TRBJ2-2, with D tentatively TRBD1 or TRBD2 (6 bases each). The CDR3 consists of 14 residues. The germline CDR1 and CDR2 sequences are SGDLS and YYNGEE. V was pared by 2 bases and J by 6 bases, with 11 bases between. CDR3 loop: CASSVRGRPGELFF. The CDR3 DNA sequence: TGTGCCAGCAGCGTTCGGGGGCGCCCCGGGGAGCTGTTTTTT.

V gene TRBV11-2 combines with J gene TRBJ2-1, with a tentative D call TRBD2 (5 bases). Germline V gene data show CDR1 as SGHAT and CDR2 as FQNNGV. The CDR3 is 12 amino acids. Trimming removed 7 bases at V and 8 bases at J, with 12 bases between. The CDR3, as DNA: TGTGCCAGCAACGGACTTAGATATGAGCAGTTCTTC. Translation gives CASNGLRYEQFF.

Worth noting for this clone: The sample contains more than one DNA sequence encoding this CDR3. V gene TRBV7-9 combines with J gene TRBJ1-1; perhaps TRBD1 as D (5 bases). The CDR3 loop spans 14 amino acids. V shed 1 base and J shed 0 bases, with 6 bases lying between them. From germline, CDR1 is SEHNR and CDR2 FQNEAQ (reference sequence). The CDR3 coding sequence is TGTGCCAGCAGCTTAGGACAGCTGAACACTGAAGCTTTCTTT. This encodes CASSLGQLNTEAFF. Full variable domain (rest looked up from reference TRBV7-9 and TRBJ1-1): DTGVSQNPRHKITKRGQNVTFRCDPISEHNRLYWYRQTLGQGPEFLTYFQNEAQLEKSRLLSDRFSAERPKGSFSTLEIQRTEQGDSAMYLCASSLGQLNTEAFFGQGTRLTVV.

The rearrangement uses TRBV27 and TRBJ2-3, with 10 bases matching TRBD1. V shed 5 bases and J 6 bases; nucleotides not matched to a gene: 5. The CDR3 covers 14 residues. The germline V gene encodes CDR1 MNHEY and CDR2 SMNVEV (reference sequence). The CDR3 loop reads CASSRDRGEDTQYF. The CDR3 nucleotides are TGTGCCAGCAGTAGGGACAGGGGTGAGGATACGCAGTATTTT.

The rearrangement joins TRBV7-3 to TRBJ1-4; 7 bases align to TRBD1. The length of the CDR3 is 16 residues. Unmatched junction bases numbered 8, after V lost 2 bases and J lost 5 bases. Germline assignment: CDR1 SGHTA and CDR2 FQGTGA. The CDR3 DNA reads as TGTGCCAGCAGCTTATTAGGGGGACAGCCGAATGAAAAACTGTTTTTT. Translation gives CASSLLGGQPNEKLFF.

The genes are TRBV2 and TRBJ1-5; the D is unclear. This CDR3 region has 16 residues. CDR1 and CDR2 (germline): SNHLY, FYNNEI. Trimming pared 7 bases from V and 6 bases from J, leaving 22 bases between. CDR3: CASTADRRYEGQPQHF. In DNA form, the CDR3 reads TGTGCCAGCACCGCGGACCGGAGATATGAGGGTCAGCCCCAGCATTTT.

The gene calls are TRBV5-1 and TRBJ1-2, with 7 bases identical to TRBD1. With V trimmed by 4 bases and J by 4 bases, 7 bases remained unmatched. The germline CDR1 and CDR2 sequences are SGHRS and YFSETQ. The CDR3 consists of 14 residues. The CDR3 region has the DNA TGCGCCAGCAGCGCCTCGGGACAGACCTATGGCTACACCTTC. This gives the protein CASSASGQTYGYTF. The complete variable domain, with remaining parts taken from reference TRBV5-1 and TRBJ1-2, reads KAGVTQTPRYLIKTRGQQVTLSCSPISGHRSVSWYQQTPGQGLQFLFEYFSETQRNKGNFPGRFSGRQFSNSRSEMNVSTLELGDSALYLCASSASGQTYGYTFGSGTRLTVV.

This chain links TRBV4-2 with TRBJ2-7, with 9 positions matching TRBD2. This CDR3 spans 14 amino acids. Germline values: CDR1 LGHNA, CDR2 YNFKEQ. The V segment lost 3 bases and the J segment 2 bases; nucleotides outside the gene matches: 2. CDR3 nucleotide sequence: TGTGCCAGCAGCCACCGCGGGAGGGCCTACGAGCAGTACTTC. This gives the protein CASSHRGRAYEQYF.

The chain recombines TRBV5-1 with TRBJ2-3; maybe TRBD1 (6 bases). The CDR3 runs to 14 residues. V gave up 4 bases and J gave up 6 bases, with 15 bases separating them. Per germline, CDR1 SGHRS and CDR2 YFSETQ. The CDR3 sequence: CASSPTTQGDTQYF. The CDR3 DNA sequence: TGCGCCAGCAGCCCCACAACACAGGGTGATACGCAGTATTTT.

This chain uses TRBV19 with TRBJ2-2; D is unresolved. The ends were cut back, 3 bases at V and 6 bases at J, with 8 bases in the middle. The germline V gene has CDR1 LNHDA and CDR2 SQIVND (reference sequence). The CDR3 length is 13 residues. The CDR3: CASSMAGPGELFF. The CDR3 coding sequence is TGTGCCAGTAGTATGGCCGGCCCCGGGGAGCTGTTTTTT. Supplemented by reference TRBV19 and TRBJ2-2, the full variable domain reads DGGITQSPKYLFRKEGQNVTLSCEQNLNHDAMYWYRQDPGQGLRLIYYSQIVNDFQKGDIAEGYSVSREKKESFPLTVTSAQKNPTAFYLCASSMAGPGELFFGEGSRLTVL.